This entry features one TCR beta chain sequence. The V and J ends lost 1 base and 1 base respectively, with 7 bases between them. Germline-derived CDR1 and CDR2 are LGHNA and YNFKEQ. The CDR3 spans 14 residues. The sample belongs to a study of CD8 T cells in Susac syndrome. Reverse transcription used about 0.45 to 1 ug RNA and random hexamers. TCRdb called the immunoSEQ multiplex PCR reads again in MiXCR, with one record for every CDR3 protein. The profile shows about 120,000 distinct CDR3 sequences, around 92% of them singletons. Sequencing was performed on CD8+ T cells from PBMCs. The chain links TRBV4-2 to TRBJ1-1; D call uncertain. The source of this sequence is a human donor in good health. CDR3 loop: CASSQVSRNTEAFF. CDR3 sequence (DNA): TGTGCCAGCAGCCAAGTCTCCAGGAACACTGAAGCTTTCTTT.